A selection of T cell receptor beta chains follows, all from one sample in a study of blood T cell repertoires in COVID-19. The repertoire was sequenced with immunoSEQ multiplex PCR; TCRdb's copy has only in-frame clones and lacks some. Of more than 60,000 clones in the sample, more than 80% were seen once. Sequenced material: peripheral blood. All receptors come from a human donor in a cohort sampled during active COVID-19. Both conserved end residues are part of each CDR3. A D gene is named only where the DNA matches it firmly. Clone size is stated in some rows and not others, as once, few, many or a class when expanded.

v_call	d_call	j_call	clone_size	cdr3_aa	cdr3_nt
TRBV6-1	NA	TRBJ1-1	NA	CASSEPGMNTEAFF	TGTGCCAGCAGTGAACCAGGAATGAACACTGAAGCTTTCTTT
TRBV28	NA	TRBJ1-6	NA	CASSLARSPLHF	TGTGCCAGCAGTTTGGCGAGGTCACCCCTCCACTTT
TRBV14	NA	TRBJ1-1	NA	CASSQQGLTEAFF	TGTGCCAGCAGCCAGCAGGGATTAACTGAAGCTTTCTTT
TRBV7-8	NA	TRBJ2-4	NA	CASSLERAAKNIQYF	TGTGCCAGCAGCTTAGAGCGGGCAGCCAAAAACATTCAGTACTTC
TRBV5-1	TRBD1	TRBJ1-6	NA	CASMDIRQGADSPLHF	TGCGCCAGCATGGATATCCGACAGGGGGCGGATTCACCCCTCCACTTT
TRBV30	NA	TRBJ1-1	once	CAWSTDRNTEAFF	TGTGCCTGGAGTACAGACAGGAACACTGAAGCTTTCTTT
TRBV5-4	NA	TRBJ2-5	NA	CASSSEQGGVETQYF	TGTGCCAGCAGCTCTGAACAGGGGGGGGTGGAGACCCAGTACTTC
TRBV5-1	NA	TRBJ2-1	once	CASSLNVRNEQFF	TGCGCCAGCAGCTTAAATGTTCGCAATGAGCAGTTCTTC
TRBV9	NA	TRBJ1-2	few	CASSVAGGGYGYTF	TGTGCCAGCAGCGTAGCGGGAGGCGGGTATGGCTACACCTTC
TRBV5-1	TRBD1	TRBJ1-3	NA	CASNAGGHGNTIYF	TGCGCCAGCAATGCAGGGGGGCATGGAAACACCATATATTTT
TRBV5-1	TRBD2	TRBJ2-1	once	CASAPGGPISYNEQFF	TGCGCCAGCGCCCCGGGGGGGCCGATTTCCTACAATGAGCAGTTCTTC
TRBV9	NA	TRBJ1-4	NA	CASSDSYPNEKLFF	TGTGCCAGCAGCGACAGTTACCCTAATGAAAAACTGTTTTTT
TRBV4-3	NA	TRBJ2-1	NA	CASSQDMGDSYNEQFF	TGCGCCAGCAGCCAAGATATGGGCGATTCCTACAATGAGCAGTTCTTC
TRBV5-1	TRBD1	TRBJ1-3	NA	CASAYRGTGNTIYF	TGCGCCAGCGCGTACAGGGGGACTGGAAACACCATATATTTT
TRBV7-8	NA	TRBJ1-5	few	CASSLVGWTTGNQPQHF	TGTGCCAGCAGCTTAGTGGGTTGGACAACTGGCAATCAGCCCCAGCATTTT
TRBV7-9	NA	TRBJ2-1	NA	CASSLAGANNEQFF	TGTGCCAGCAGCTTAGCGGGAGCTAACAATGAGCAGTTCTTC
TRBV28	NA	TRBJ2-1	NA	CASSRTLPGRNEQFF	TGTGCCAGCAGCCGAACACTTCCAGGGCGCAATGAGCAGTTCTTC
TRBV7-8	TRBD1	TRBJ1-1	NA	CASSPGQSVAFF	TGTGCCAGCAGTCCGGGACAGTCGGTAGCTTTCTTT
TRBV27	NA	TRBJ2-2	NA	CASSLWETGELFF	TGTGCCAGCAGTTTATGGGAGACCGGGGAGCTGTTTTTT
TRBV7-9	TRBD1	TRBJ2-2	NA	CASRHPGQGAGELFF	TGTGCCAGCAGACACCCGGGACAGGGAGCCGGGGAGCTGTTTTTT
TRBV28	NA	TRBJ2-1	NA	CASSFRRGPTNEQFF	TGTGCCAGCAGTTTTCGGCGGGGGCCTACCAATGAGCAGTTCTTC
TRBV19	TRBD1	TRBJ2-7	once	CASSIAGGWYEQYF	TGTGCCAGTAGTATAGCAGGGGGCTGGTACGAGCAGTACTTC
TRBV27	TRBD2	TRBJ2-1	NA	CASSPPGLAGSNEQFF	TGTGCCAGCAGCCCCCCGGGACTAGCGGGGTCGAATGAGCAGTTCTTC
TRBV5-1	NA	TRBJ1-1	NA	CASSLAAGALNTEAFF	TGCGCCAGCAGCTTGGCGGCAGGGGCCCTGAACACTGAAGCTTTCTTT
TRBV7-2	TRBD2	TRBJ2-5	NA	CASSPVGGGMKTQYF	TGTGCCAGCAGCCCCGTTGGCGGGGGGATGAAGACCCAGTACTTC
TRBV5-1	NA	TRBJ2-7	NA	CASSRDRPLYEQYF	TGCGCCAGCAGCCGCGACAGGCCCCTCTACGAGCAGTACTTC
TRBV5-6	TRBD1	TRBJ1-1	NA	CASSLGTGGTEAFF	TGTGCCAGCAGCTTGGGGACAGGGGGTACTGAAGCTTTCTTT